What follows are 2 T cell receptor beta chains derived from one specimen sequenced in a study of PD-L1 blockade in urothelial cancer. Time point of the sample: pretreatment peripheral blood. Assay used: immunoSEQ multiplex PCR; TCRdb lists only in-frame clones, some missing. The data hold roughly 40,000 clones, with about 88% observed a single time. The sequencing used PBMCs, collected around atezolizumab (anti-PD-L1) treatment. These receptors were obtained from a donor aged 40 or older with urothelial cancer.

This chain joins TRBV5-1 and TRBJ2-7, with 10 bases matching TRBD2. The germline CDR1 and CDR2 sequences are SGHRS and YFSETQ. The CDR3 runs 14 residues. V dropped 5 bases and J dropped 2; count of bases not matched to a gene: 4. CDR3: CASRELAGTYEQYF. The CDR3 region has the DNA TGCGCCAGCAGGGAACTAGCGGGGACCTACGAGCAGTACTTC.

The rearrangement uses TRBV7-6 and TRBJ1-3; tentatively, D is TRBD1 (5 bases). The length of the CDR3 is 16 residues. Germline CDR1 reads SGHVS; CDR2 reads FNYEAQ. The germline V and J ends were trimmed by 1 base and 0 bases, with 10 bases remaining between them. CDR3 DNA sequence: TGTGCCAGCAGCTTAGGGGGCCCGAGCTCTGGAAACACCATATATTTT. Translation gives CASSLGGPSSGNTIYF.